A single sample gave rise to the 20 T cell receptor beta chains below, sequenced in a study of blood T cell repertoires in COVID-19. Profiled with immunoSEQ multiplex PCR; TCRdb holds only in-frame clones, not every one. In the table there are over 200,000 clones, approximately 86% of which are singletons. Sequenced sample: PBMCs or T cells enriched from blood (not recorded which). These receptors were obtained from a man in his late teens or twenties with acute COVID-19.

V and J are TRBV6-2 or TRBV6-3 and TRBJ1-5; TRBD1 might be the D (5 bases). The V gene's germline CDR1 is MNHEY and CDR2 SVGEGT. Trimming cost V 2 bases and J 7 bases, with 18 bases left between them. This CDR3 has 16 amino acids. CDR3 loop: CASSYPPVQVGQPQHF. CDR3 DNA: TGTGCCAGCAGTTACCCCCCCGTACAGGTCGGACAGCCCCAGCATTTT.

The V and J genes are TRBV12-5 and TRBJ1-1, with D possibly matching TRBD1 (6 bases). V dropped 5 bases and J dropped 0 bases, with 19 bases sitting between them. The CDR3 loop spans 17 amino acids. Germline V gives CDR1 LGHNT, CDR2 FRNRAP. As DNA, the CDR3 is TGTGCTAGTGGTGTTGACAGGTCCTCTTCCATGAACACTGAAGCTTTCTTT. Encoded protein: CASGVDRSSSMNTEAFF. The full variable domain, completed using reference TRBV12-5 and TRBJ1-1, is DARVTQTPRHKVTEMGQEVTMRCQPILGHNTVFWYRQTMMQGLELLAYFRNRAPLDDSGMPKDRFSAEMPDATLATLKIQPSEPRDSAVYFCASGVDRSSSMNTEAFFGQGTRLTVV.

The CDR3 nucleotides read TGTGCCAGCAGCGAAACAGGGTCGGACACTGAAGCTTTCTTT. Translated: CASSETGSDTEAFF. The gene calls are TRBV2 and TRBJ1-1; perhaps TRBD1 as D (6 bases). Trimming took off 6 bases at V and 3 bases at J, with 14 bases between the two ends. The germline V gene encodes CDR1 SNHLY and CDR2 FYNNEI. The length of the CDR3 is 14 residues.

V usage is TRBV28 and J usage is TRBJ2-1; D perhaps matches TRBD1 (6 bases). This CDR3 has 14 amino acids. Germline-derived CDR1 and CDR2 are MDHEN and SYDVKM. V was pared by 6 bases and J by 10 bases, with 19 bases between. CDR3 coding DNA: TGTGCCAGCAGGTCTAGGACAGACTACAGGGAGCAGTTCTTC. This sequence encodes CASRSRTDYREQFF.

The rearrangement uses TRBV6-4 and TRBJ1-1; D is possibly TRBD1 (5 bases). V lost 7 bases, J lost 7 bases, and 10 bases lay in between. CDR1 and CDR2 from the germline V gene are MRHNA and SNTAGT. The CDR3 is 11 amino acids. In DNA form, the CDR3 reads TGTGCCAGCACCATGGGGGGTGAAGCTTTCTTT. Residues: CASTMGGEAFF.

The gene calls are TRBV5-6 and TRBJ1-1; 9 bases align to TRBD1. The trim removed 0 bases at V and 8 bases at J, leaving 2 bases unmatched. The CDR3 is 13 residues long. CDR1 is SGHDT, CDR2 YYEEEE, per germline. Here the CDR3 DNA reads TGTGCCAGCAGCTTGGAAGGGACAGGGGAAGCTTTCTTT. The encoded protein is CASSLEGTGEAFF. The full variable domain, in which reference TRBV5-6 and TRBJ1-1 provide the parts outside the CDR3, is DAGVTQSPTHLIKTRGQQVTLRCSPKSGHDTVSWYQQALGQGPQFIFQYYEEEERQRGNFPDRFSGHQFPNYSSELNVNALLLGDSALYLCASSLEGTGEAFFGQGTRLTVV.

CDR3 protein: CASSPRTSFVQYF. In nucleotides, the CDR3 is TGTGCCAGCAGCCCGCGGACTAGCTTCGTGCAGTACTTC. J is TRBJ2-7 and V is TRBV9; 8 bases are shared with TRBD2. The germline V gene has CDR1 SGDLS and CDR2 YYNGEE. CDR3 length: 13 amino acids. The V and J ends lost 4 bases and 9 bases, in that order; junction bases with no gene match: 9.

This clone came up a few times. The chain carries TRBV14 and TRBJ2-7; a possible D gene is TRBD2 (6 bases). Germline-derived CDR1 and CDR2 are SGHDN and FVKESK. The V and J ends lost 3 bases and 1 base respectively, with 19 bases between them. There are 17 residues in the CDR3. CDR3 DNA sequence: TGTGCCAGCAGCCACAAGGCCAACCGGCTAGCGTCCTACGAGCAGTACTTC. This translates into CASSHKANRLASYEQYF.

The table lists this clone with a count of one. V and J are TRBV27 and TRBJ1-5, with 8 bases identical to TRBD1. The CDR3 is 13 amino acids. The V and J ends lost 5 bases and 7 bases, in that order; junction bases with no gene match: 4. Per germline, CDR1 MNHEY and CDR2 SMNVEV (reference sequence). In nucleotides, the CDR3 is TGTGCCAGCAGTCGACAGGGGAGGCAGCCCCAGCATTTT. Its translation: CASSRQGRQPQHF.

The CDR3 protein is CASSYSTGDNEQFF. In nucleotides, the CDR3 is TGTGCCAGCAGTTATTCGACAGGGGACAATGAGCAGTTCTTC. The chain recombines TRBV6-1 with TRBJ2-1, with 8 bases aligning to TRBD1. This CDR3 contains 14 residues. Per germline, CDR1 MNHNS and CDR2 SASEGT. V shed 5 bases, J shed 5 bases, and the junction held 5 bases outside the gene matches.

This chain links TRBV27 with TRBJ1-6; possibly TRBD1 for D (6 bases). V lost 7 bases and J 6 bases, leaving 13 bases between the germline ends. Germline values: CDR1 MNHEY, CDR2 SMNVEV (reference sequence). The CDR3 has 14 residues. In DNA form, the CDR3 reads TGTGCCAGCACTTCCCCGGACAGTAATTCACCCCTCCACTTT. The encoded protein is CASTSPDSNSPLHF.

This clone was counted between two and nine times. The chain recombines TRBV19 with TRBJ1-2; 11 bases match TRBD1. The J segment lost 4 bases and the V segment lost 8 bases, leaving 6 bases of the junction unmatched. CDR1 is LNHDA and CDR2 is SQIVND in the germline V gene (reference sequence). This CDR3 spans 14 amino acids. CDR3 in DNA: TGTGCCAGTGAAGGACAGGGGGCCCTCTATGGCTACACCTTC. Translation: CASEGQGALYGYTF.

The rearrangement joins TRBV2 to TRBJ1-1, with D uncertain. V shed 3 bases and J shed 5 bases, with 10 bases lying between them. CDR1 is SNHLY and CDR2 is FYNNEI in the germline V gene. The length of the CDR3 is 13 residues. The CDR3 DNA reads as TGTGCCAGCAGTGAGGGCCGGGAAACTGAAGCTTTCTTT. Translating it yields CASSEGRETEAFF. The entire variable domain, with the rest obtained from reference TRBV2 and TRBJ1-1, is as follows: EPEVTQTPSHQVTQMGQEVILRCVPISNHLYFYWYRQILGQKVEFLVSFYNNEISEKSEIFDDQFSVERPDGSNFTLKIRSTKLEDSAMYFCASSEGRETEAFFGQGTRLTVV.

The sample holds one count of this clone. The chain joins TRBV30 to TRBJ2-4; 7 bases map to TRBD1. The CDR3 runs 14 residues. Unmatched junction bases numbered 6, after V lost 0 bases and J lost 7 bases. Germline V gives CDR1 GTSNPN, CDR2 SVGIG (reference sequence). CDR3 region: CAWSVTGALNIQYF. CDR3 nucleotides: TGTGCCTGGAGTGTAACAGGGGCATTGAACATTCAGTACTTC.

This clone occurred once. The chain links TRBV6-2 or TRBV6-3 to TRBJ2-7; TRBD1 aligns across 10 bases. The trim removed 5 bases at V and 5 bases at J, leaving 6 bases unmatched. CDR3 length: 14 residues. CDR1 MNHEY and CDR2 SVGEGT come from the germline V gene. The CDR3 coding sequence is TGTGCCAGCAGTGACCCGGGACAGGGGAACGAGCAGTACTTC. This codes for CASSDPGQGNEQYF.

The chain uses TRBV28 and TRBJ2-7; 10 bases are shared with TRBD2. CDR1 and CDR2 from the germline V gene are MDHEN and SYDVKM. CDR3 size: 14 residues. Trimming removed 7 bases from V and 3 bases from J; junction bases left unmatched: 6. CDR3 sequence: CASIPSGRRYEQYF. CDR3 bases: TGTGCCAGCATTCCTAGCGGGAGACGCTACGAGCAGTACTTC.

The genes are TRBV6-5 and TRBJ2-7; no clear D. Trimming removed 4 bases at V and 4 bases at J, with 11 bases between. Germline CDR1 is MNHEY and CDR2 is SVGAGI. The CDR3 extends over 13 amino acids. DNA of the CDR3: TGTGCCAGCAGTTCGACTCGCGATTACGAGCAGTACTTC. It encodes CASSSTRDYEQYF.

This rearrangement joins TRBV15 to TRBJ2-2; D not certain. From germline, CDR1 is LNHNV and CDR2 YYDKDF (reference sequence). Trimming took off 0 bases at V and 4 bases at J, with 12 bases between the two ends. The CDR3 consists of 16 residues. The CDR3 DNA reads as TGTGCCACCAGCAGAGATCGGCTAGATATCACCGGGGAGCTGTTTTTT. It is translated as CATSRDRLDITGELFF.

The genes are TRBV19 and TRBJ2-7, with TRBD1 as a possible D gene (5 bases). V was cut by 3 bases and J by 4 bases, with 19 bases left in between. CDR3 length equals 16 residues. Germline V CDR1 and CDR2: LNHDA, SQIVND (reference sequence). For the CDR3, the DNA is TGTGCCAGTAGTATTTCCCCCTCAGGGATGGCGTACGAGCAGTACTTC. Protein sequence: CASSISPSGMAYEQYF.

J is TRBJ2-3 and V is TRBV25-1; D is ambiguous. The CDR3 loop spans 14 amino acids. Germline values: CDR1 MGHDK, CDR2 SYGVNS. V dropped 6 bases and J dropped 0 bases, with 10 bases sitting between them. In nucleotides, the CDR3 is TGTGCCAGCAGCAATGGAGAAAGCACAGATACGCAGTATTTT. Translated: CASSNGESTDTQYF.